These 26 T cell receptor beta chains came from one sample sequenced in a study of Ad26.COV2.S vaccination and SARS-CoV-2 variants. Treatment indicated: roughly 19 received Ad26.COV2.S at low or high dose, single or two shots; 5 received placebo; per-sample allocation not given. All samples were drawn on day 63, counting from the first vaccine or placebo injection. Produced via immunoSEQ multiplex PCR; TCRdb's table is partial and in-frame only. The sample comprises some 400,000 clones, around 89% of which are singletons, and around 2% rests with the top ten. Source: peripheral blood, taken in a trial of Ad26.COV2.S vaccine versus placebo. All receptors derive from a person between 18 and 59 years old who received the Ad26.COV2.S COVID-19 vaccine or a placebo.

This chain joins TRBV6-6 and TRBJ2-5; D might be TRBD1 (5 bases). Trimming pared 5 bases from V and 6 bases from J, leaving 19 bases between. The germline V gene encodes CDR1 MNHNY and CDR2 SVGAGI (reference sequence). This CDR3 spans 15 amino acids. DNA for the CDR3: TGTGCCAGCAGTGCATCCCTTGTGACAGATAAGACCCAGTACTTC. This sequence encodes CASSASLVTDKTQYF.

The V call is TRBV6-5, the J call TRBJ1-1, with D hard to call. V was trimmed by 8 bases and J by 1 base, leaving 11 bases between them. The CDR3 has 13 amino acids. Germline V gene data show CDR1 as MNHEY and CDR2 as SVGAGI. DNA for the CDR3: TGTGCCAGCTGGGTTAGCCCGAACACTGAAGCTTTCTTT. Translation: CASWVSPNTEAFF.

The chain combines TRBV7-3 with TRBJ2-5, with 8 bases that match TRBD2. J was trimmed by 3 bases and V by 0 bases; bases with no gene match: 0. Germline values: CDR1 SGHTA, CDR2 FQGTGA. The length of the CDR3 is 14 residues. CDR3 DNA: TGTGCCAGCAGCTTAACAGCGGGAGAAGAGACCCAGTACTTC. It translates to CASSLTAGEETQYF.

This rearrangement joins TRBV2 to TRBJ2-1, with 12 bases that match TRBD2. The CDR3 is 18 residues long. Germline trimming cut 8 bases from V and 0 bases from J; bases unmatched to any gene: 11. The germline V gene has CDR1 SNHLY and CDR2 FYNNEI. CDR3 coding DNA: TGTGCCAGCCCTTTCGCTAGCGGGAGGGGTAGCTCCTACAATGAGCAGTTCTTC. It is translated as CASPFASGRGSSYNEQFF.

V gene TRBV19 combines with J gene TRBJ2-3; D ambiguous. The germline V and J ends were trimmed by 9 bases and 4 bases, with 11 bases remaining between them. CDR1 and CDR2 from the germline V gene are LNHDA and SQIVND (reference sequence). CDR3 length equals 12 residues. The CDR3 protein is CASHIPSDTQYF. The CDR3 region has the DNA TGTGCCAGCCACATACCCTCAGATACGCAGTATTTT.

About this clone itself: Other DNA sequences in this specimen translate into the identical CDR3. This chain uses TRBV27 with TRBJ2-2; a possible D gene is TRBD2 (6 bases). V shed 4 bases and J shed 2 bases, with 8 bases lying between them. This CDR3 has 14 residues. Germline V lookup: CDR1 MNHEY, CDR2 SMNVEV (reference sequence). The CDR3 loop is CASSWRENTGELFF. The CDR3 coding sequence is TGTGCCAGCAGTTGGCGGGAAAACACCGGGGAGCTGTTTTTT.

J is TRBJ1-4 and V is TRBV28; TRBD1 aligns across 8 bases. Trimming at V came to 7 bases and at J to 3 bases, leaving 19 bases not matched to a gene. Germline values: CDR1 MDHEN, CDR2 SYDVKM. The CDR3 covers 19 residues. Here the CDR3 DNA reads TGTGCCAGCACCTTGGCGGCAGGGGGCTTGAGGTTCTCTAATGAAAAACTGTTTTTT. This codes for CASTLAAGGLRFSNEKLFF. Variable domain in full (rest from reference TRBV28 and TRBJ1-4): DVKVTQSSRYLVKRTGEKVFLECVQDMDHENMFWYRQDPGLGLRLIYFSYDVKMKEKGDIPEGYSVSREKKERFSLILESASTNQTSMYLCASTLAAGGLRFSNEKLFFGSGTQLSVL.

V gene TRBV28 combines with J gene TRBJ1-5, with a tentative D call TRBD1 (5 bases). The CDR3 is made up of 14 amino acids. Trimming stripped 7 bases from V and 2 bases from J, with 12 bases between. The germline V gene has CDR1 MDHEN and CDR2 SYDVKM. DNA of the CDR3: TGTGCCAGCAAAGGGCAGGGCCGCAATCAGCCCCAGCATTTT. It encodes CASKGQGRNQPQHF.

The V call is TRBV12-3 or TRBV12-4, the J call TRBJ2-1, with 8 nucleotides matching TRBD2. Trimming cost V 5 bases and J 10 bases; bases outside gene matches: 4. The CDR3 length is 12 residues. In DNA form, the CDR3 reads TGTGCCAGCAGTGAAACGGGAGGGGAGCAGTTCTTC. It codes for CASSETGGEQFF.

This clone has more than one count but fewer than ten. The sample has other DNA sequences that encode this CDR3 too. The chain links TRBV28 to TRBJ2-7; 11 bases are a match to TRBD1. V lost 4 bases and J lost 2; bases outside the gene matches: 4. The CDR3 totals 15 residues. Germline CDR1 and CDR2: MDHEN and SYDVKM. CDR3 bases: TGTGCCAGCAGTTCTCCGGGACAGGGGGCCTACGAGCAGTACTTC. This gives the protein CASSSPGQGAYEQYF. Complete variable domain (other parts from reference TRBV28 and TRBJ2-7): DVKVTQSSRYLVKRTGEKVFLECVQDMDHENMFWYRQDPGLGLRLIYFSYDVKMKEKGDIPEGYSVSREKKERFSLILESASTNQTSMYLCASSSPGQGAYEQYFGPGTRLTVT.

The chain employs TRBV7-9 and TRBJ2-1; D possibly corresponds to TRBD1 (6 bases). The V end was cut by 5 bases, the J end by 10 bases, with 15 bases between. The CDR3 is made up of 13 amino acids. The germline CDR1 and CDR2 sequences are SEHNR and FQNEAQ (reference sequence). The CDR3 nucleotides are TGTGCCAGCAGCAGGAGGCAGGGGATGGAGCAGTTCTTC. Its protein product is CASSRRQGMEQFF.

V is TRBV7-2 and J is TRBJ2-1; D uncertain. With 1 base removed from V and 7 bases from J, the gap between germline ends came to 8 bases. The CDR3 totals 13 residues. CDR1 is SGHTA, CDR2 FQGNSA, per germline. The CDR3 DNA follows: TGTGCCAGCAGCTTAGAGGCCAGGAATGAGCAGTTCTTC. Translated: CASSLEARNEQFF.

The J gene is TRBJ2-1, the V gene TRBV7-9; D may be TRBD2 (5 bases). The CDR3 sequence is 13 residues long. V was cut by 1 base and J by 12 bases, with 13 bases left in between. Germline loops: CDR1 SEHNR, CDR2 FQNEAQ (reference sequence). The CDR3 reads CASSLGSGMGQFF. Written as DNA, the CDR3 is TGTGCCAGCAGCTTAGGTTCGGGGATGGGGCAGTTCTTC.

The genes are TRBV30 and TRBJ2-2; tentative D call: TRBD1 (5 bases). There are 14 residues in the CDR3. The germline V and J ends were trimmed by 3 bases and 7 bases, with 15 bases remaining between them. Germline V gene sequence: CDR1 GTSNPN, CDR2 SVGIG (reference sequence). The CDR3 DNA follows: TGTGCCTGGAGGTTGACAGTCGAAATCGGGGAGCTGTTTTTT. Its protein product is CAWRLTVEIGELFF.

The J gene is TRBJ1-3, the V gene TRBV5-1; possibly TRBD1 for D (6 bases). The CDR3 is 17 amino acids. Between the trimmed V and J ends, which lost 5 bases and 0 bases, there was a span of 18 bases. The V gene's germline CDR1 is SGHRS and CDR2 YFSETQ. Here the CDR3 DNA reads TGCGCCAGCAGGCGCGACGGACAGTCCAGCTCTGGAAACACCATATATTTT. It encodes CASRRDGQSSSGNTIYF.

This rearrangement joins TRBV7-9 to TRBJ2-2; D remains unclear. The ends were cut back, 1 base at V and 6 bases at J, with 6 bases in the middle. Germline CDR1 SEHNR, CDR2 FQNEAQ (reference sequence). This CDR3 spans 13 amino acids. The CDR3 region is CASSLGFAGELFF. The CDR3, as DNA: TGTGCCAGCAGCTTAGGATTTGCCGGGGAGCTGTTTTTT.

CDR3 region: CASSLSAGNTIYF. In nucleotides, the CDR3 is TGTGCCAGCAGTTTATCAGCTGGAAACACCATATATTTT. The chain employs TRBV12-3 or TRBV12-4 and TRBJ1-3; D not certain. The V gene lost 2 bases and the J gene lost 2 bases, with 4 bases spanning the gap. The CDR3 spans 13 residues.

The count of this clone is one. The rearrangement joins TRBV6-1 to TRBJ1-4, with D uncertain. Germline V gives CDR1 MNHNS, CDR2 SASEGT. Trimming removed 0 bases at V and 5 bases at J, with 1 base between. There are 12 residues in the CDR3. CDR3 bases: TGTGCCAGCAGTGAAGCGAATGAAAAACTGTTTTTT. Protein product: CASSEANEKLFF.

This chain connects TRBV27 to TRBJ2-1; unclear D gene. Germline values: CDR1 MNHEY, CDR2 SMNVEV (reference sequence). This CDR3 comprises 17 residues. V gave up 4 bases and J gave up 5 bases, with 21 bases separating them. The CDR3 DNA follows: TGTGCCAGCAGTTGGGCCCCGAGGAACAACGTTAACAATGAGCAGTTCTTC. Translation: CASSWAPRNNVNNEQFF.

The chain couples TRBV19 to TRBJ2-5, with 8 bases identical to TRBD1. Unmatched junction bases numbered 2, after V lost 1 base and J lost 4 bases. The CDR3 sequence is 14 residues long. Per the germline V gene, CDR1 is LNHDA and CDR2 is SQIVND (reference sequence). CDR3 region: CASSIGQGAETQYF. CDR3 sequence (DNA): TGTGCCAGTAGTATAGGTCAGGGGGCAGAGACCCAGTACTTC.

The gene calls are TRBV28 and TRBJ2-3; TRBD2 matches at 9 bases. The CDR3 loop spans 17 amino acids. J was trimmed by 1 base and V by 2 bases; bases with no gene match: 7. Germline CDR1 reads MDHEN; CDR2 reads SYDVKM. CDR3 coding DNA: TGTGCCAGCAGTTTAGCTGGAGCGGGAGGCCGCACAGATACGCAGTATTTT. As protein: CASSLAGAGGRTDTQYF.

This chain uses TRBV6-5 with TRBJ1-4; D is undetermined. Germline values: CDR1 MNHEY, CDR2 SVGAGI. The CDR3 has 12 residues. V dropped 2 bases and J dropped 11 bases, with 9 bases sitting between them. The CDR3 DNA reads as TGTGCCAGCAGTTACCGTGGAGGGAAACTGTTTTTT. It specifies CASSYRGGKLFF.

The rearrangement uses TRBV28 and TRBJ1-2; 11 bases are shared with TRBD1. The germline gives CDR1 MDHEN, CDR2 SYDVKM. Losses at the gene ends were 6 bases for V and 8 bases for J; bases not matched to a gene: 14. The CDR3 loop spans 16 amino acids. CDR3 sequence: CASRNGQGASWAGYTF. CDR3 in DNA: TGTGCCAGCAGGAATGGACAGGGGGCGTCCTGGGCCGGCTACACCTTC.

The rearrangement joins TRBV28 to TRBJ1-5; tentative D call: TRBD1 (5 bases). Trimming shortened V by 6 bases and J by 0 bases, and 9 bases separated the two germline ends. The CDR3 totals 14 residues. From germline, CDR1 is MDHEN and CDR2 SYDVKM. DNA of the CDR3: TGTGCCAGCAGGCGGGGGGTTAGCAATCAGCCCCAGCATTTT. Its protein is CASRRGVSNQPQHF.

V and J are TRBV18 and TRBJ2-7; possibly TRBD1 or TRBD2 for D (6 bases each). The CDR3 spans 14 residues. CDR1 is KGHSH, CDR2 LQKENI, per germline. V gave up 3 bases and J gave up 6 bases, with 15 bases separating them. The CDR3 protein is CASSPSGGQVEQYF. The CDR3 bases are TGTGCCAGCTCACCCAGTGGGGGGCAAGTCGAGCAGTACTTC.

The chain combines TRBV30 with TRBJ2-3; 8 nucleotides align to TRBD2. The V gene's germline CDR1 is GTSNPN and CDR2 SVGIG (reference sequence). V lost 5 bases to trimming and J lost 0 bases; unmatched junction nucleotides: 13. This CDR3 region has 17 residues. The CDR3 here is CAWSGGDIAGSTDTQYF. CDR3 sequence (DNA): TGTGCCTGGTCCGGGGGGGACATAGCGGGAAGCACAGATACGCAGTATTTT.